This record looks at one T cell receptor (beta chain) sequence and its context. The antigen is unknown. A multiplex PCR was run with 60 Vbeta primers and 13 Jbeta primers. Measured with immunoSEQ multiplex PCR; TCRdb has only the in-frame clones, and not every one. The sample yields some 120,000 clones, 73% seen once. The entry originates in a study of cytomegalovirus exposure and HLA in healthy donors. CDR3 length: 15 amino acids. Germline lookup yields CDR1 SEHNR and CDR2 FQNEAQ (reference sequence). V lost 5 bases, J lost 1 base, and 5 bases stayed unmatched. Findings and caveats of the study: From TCR beta sequences, most subjects' HLA-A and HLA-B alleles were reportedly predicted accurately. TCR beta V- and J-gene trimming was later associated with a missense DCLRE1C variant. There were about 160 TCR beta chains listed as cytomegalovirus-associated.

The sequence was collected from a woman between 25 and 40 years old in good health and CMV-seronegative. The genes are TRBV7-9 and TRBJ1-5; 7 bases are a match to TRBD1. The sequenced material came from PBMCs. This chain's CDR3 is CASSNQGDSNQPQHF. The CDR3 nucleotides read TGTGCCAGCAGCAACCAGGGGGACAGCAATCAGCCCCAGCATTTT.